This T cell receptor (beta chain) comes out of a study of T cell responses to AZD1222 COVID-19 vaccine. CDR3 length: 15 amino acids. Per germline, CDR1 SGHTA and CDR2 FQGNSA. The trim removed 5 bases at V and 4 bases at J, leaving 6 bases unmatched. Of note for this clone: Its antigen is not known.

Sequencing was performed with immunoSEQ multiplex PCR; in TCRdb, only in-frame clones are kept and a portion is missing. The sample gives about 140,000 clones, just under 95% of which show up once; roughly 5.1% is in the top ten. Whole-study findings and limits: Two AZD1222 doses significantly raised spike-specific TCR breadth and depth over controls. The sample set comprised mostly white British donors with more females, and clonal diversity was possibly underestimated. At study baseline, merely more than 5 AZD1222 recipients were seropositive. The study reported that nearly half of spike-specific TCRs target unmutated variant regions.

The TCR was taken from an adult in good health. Specimen: peripheral blood, collected on day 0 of AZD1222 vaccination. The V gene is TRBV7-2, the J gene TRBJ2-1, with 9 nucleotides matching TRBD2. CDR3 loop: CASSPTSGDYNEQFF. The DNA of the CDR3 is TGTGCCAGCAGCCCGACTAGCGGAGATTACAATGAGCAGTTCTTC. Full variable domain (outside the CDR3, taken from reference TRBV7-2 and TRBJ2-1): GAGVSQSPSNKVTEKGKDVELRCDPISGHTALYWYRQSLGQGLEFLIYFQGNSAPDKSGLPSDRFSAERTGGSVSTLTIQRTQQEDSAVYLCASSPTSGDYNEQFFGPGTRLTVL.